Below, one TCR beta chain is given with its context. Trimming pared 0 bases from V and 0 bases from J, leaving 16 bases between. The CDR3 consists of 18 residues. Germline-derived CDR1 and CDR2 are SGHRS and YFSETQ. The entry originates in a study of blood T cell repertoires in COVID-19. Using immunoSEQ multiplex PCR, the repertoire was profiled, and TCRdb retains in-frame clones only, with some absent. The sample records 190,000 or so clones, about 83% being singletons. The receptor comes from a man in his sixties who had recovered from COVID-19. Sequencing was done on a sample of peripheral blood. V and J are TRBV5-1 and TRBJ1-3, with TRBD1 as a possible D gene (5 bases). The CDR3 nucleotides are TGCGCCAGCAGCTTGGCTCCCCGGGCAGGGCCCTCTGGAAACACCATATATTTT. This gives the protein CASSLAPRAGPSGNTIYF.